These 21 T cell receptor beta chains originate from one sample sequenced in a study of blood T cell repertoires in COVID-19. Measured with immunoSEQ multiplex PCR; TCRdb has only the in-frame clones, and not every one. The table lists under 300,000 clones, around 88% of them singletons. The sequenced material came from peripheral blood. All receptors derive from an elderly man with acute or convalescent COVID-19.

This chain joins TRBV6-6 and TRBJ1-2; D is perhaps TRBD1 (6 bases). V was pared by 9 bases and J by 8 bases, with 13 bases between. Germline assignment: CDR1 MNHNY and CDR2 SVGAGI (reference sequence). This CDR3 region has 11 residues. CDR3 residues: CASYRADGYTF. CDR3 sequence (DNA): TGTGCCAGTTACAGGGCGGACGGCTACACCTTC.

The chain joins TRBV19 to TRBJ2-1; 7 bases are a match to TRBD2. In germline, CDR1 is LNHDA, CDR2 SQIVND (reference sequence). The J segment lost 3 bases and the V segment lost 4 bases, leaving 3 bases of the junction unmatched. The CDR3 is made up of 14 amino acids. Here the CDR3 reads CASSRREVYNEQFF. CDR3 nucleotide sequence: TGTGCCAGTAGTAGACGGGAGGTCTACAATGAGCAGTTCTTC.

V and J are TRBV27 and TRBJ2-2, with D perhaps TRBD1 (5 bases). Germline-derived CDR1 and CDR2 are MNHEY and SMNVEV (reference sequence). CDR3 length equals 16 residues. V lost 7 bases and J lost 0, with 15 bases in between. CDR3 in amino acids: CASTSMGRPNTGELFF. The CDR3 DNA follows: TGTGCCAGCACATCCATGGGGCGCCCGAACACCGGGGAGCTGTTTTTT.

Comments on this clone: The sample holds other DNA sequences that translate to the same CDR3. This chain joins TRBV5-1 and TRBJ1-1; D unclear. Trimming left V 4 bases short and J 2 bases short, with 9 bases between. From germline, CDR1 is SGHRS and CDR2 YFSETQ. The CDR3 contains 13 residues. CDR3 nucleotide sequence: TGCGCCAGCAGCCTGGGAGGAAACACTGAAGCTTTCTTT. Protein sequence: CASSLGGNTEAFF.

This CDR3 reads CASGNRATNEKLFF. In DNA, the CDR3 is TGTGCCAGCGGCAACAGAGCAACTAATGAAAAACTGTTTTTT. The V and J genes are TRBV7-2 and TRBJ1-4; D ambiguous. V lost 8 bases and J 0 bases, leaving 10 bases between the germline ends. The CDR3 spans 14 residues. Germline V lookup: CDR1 SGHTA, CDR2 FQGNSA. The full variable domain, its missing parts supplied by reference TRBV7-2 and TRBJ1-4, is GAGVSQSPSNKVTEKGKDVELRCDPISGHTALYWYRQSLGQGLEFLIYFQGNSAPDKSGLPSDRFSAERTGGSVSTLTIQRTQQEDSAVYLCASGNRATNEKLFFGSGTQLSVL.

The V gene is TRBV28, the J gene TRBJ1-1; 9 bases agree with TRBD1. The CDR3 contains 15 residues. J was trimmed by 5 bases and V by 5 bases; bases with no gene match: 9. In germline, CDR1 is MDHEN, CDR2 SYDVKM. Written as DNA, the CDR3 is TGTGCCAGCAGTACAGGGGGCAGGTTCGATACTGAAGCTTTCTTT. This gives the protein CASSTGGRFDTEAFF.

The rearrangement uses TRBV15 and TRBJ1-5; D is perhaps TRBD1 (5 bases). The germline gives CDR1 LNHNV, CDR2 YYDKDF (reference sequence). The CDR3 loop spans 15 amino acids. V was pared by 0 bases and J by 6 bases, with 12 bases between. The CDR3 reads CATSRDQGISQPQHF. CDR3 nucleotides: TGTGCCACCAGCAGAGATCAGGGAATTAGTCAGCCCCAGCATTTT.

The chain recombines TRBV5-4 with TRBJ2-7; 9 nucleotides match TRBD2. The germline V gene encodes CDR1 SGHNT and CDR2 YYREEE (reference sequence). J was trimmed by 0 bases and V by 3 bases; bases with no gene match: 10. There are 17 residues in the CDR3. CDR3 in amino acids: CASSSRGGGSLSYEQYF. As DNA, the CDR3 is TGTGCCAGCAGCTCCCGCGGGGGGGGATCCCTCTCCTACGAGCAGTACTTC.

This clone has more than one count but fewer than ten. The chain links TRBV24-1 to TRBJ2-3, with D hard to call. The CDR3 has 14 residues. The V end lost 5 bases, the J end lost 6 bases, and 14 bases lay between the germline ends. Germline assignment: CDR1 KGHDR and CDR2 SFDVKD. The CDR3 sequence: CATSGSARGDTQYF. For the CDR3, the DNA is TGTGCCACCAGTGGGTCCGCCCGAGGCGATACGCAGTATTTT.

The V gene is TRBV28, the J gene TRBJ2-7, with TRBD1 matching over 7 bases. V gave up 2 bases and J gave up 2 bases; unmatched junction bases: 15. Germline V gene lookup returns CDR1 MDHEN and CDR2 SYDVKM. This CDR3 region has 18 residues. CDR3 protein: CASSLKGAQGPPTYEQYF. The CDR3 DNA follows: TGTGCCAGCAGTTTAAAGGGGGCTCAGGGGCCCCCAACCTACGAGCAGTACTTC. Combining the CDR3 with reference TRBV28 and TRBJ2-7 gives the whole variable domain DVKVTQSSRYLVKRTGEKVFLECVQDMDHENMFWYRQDPGLGLRLIYFSYDVKMKEKGDIPEGYSVSREKKERFSLILESASTNQTSMYLCASSLKGAQGPPTYEQYFGPGTRLTVT.

The chain combines TRBV18 with TRBJ1-2; the D gene is possibly TRBD1 (6 bases). The germline V gene has CDR1 KGHSH and CDR2 LQKENI. This CDR3 contains 15 residues. The germline V and J ends were trimmed by 2 bases and 5 bases, with 15 bases remaining between them. The CDR3 here is CASSPSQGSVYGYTF. CDR3 in DNA: TGTGCCAGCTCACCATCTCAGGGGTCTGTTTATGGCTACACCTTC.

This rearrangement joins TRBV5-4 to TRBJ2-1; TRBD2 agrees at 13 bases. Germline-derived CDR1 and CDR2 are SGHNT and YYREEE (reference sequence). The CDR3 is 15 residues long. J was trimmed by 6 bases and V by 4 bases; bases with no gene match: 4. The CDR3 here is CASSTGTSGVNEQFF. The CDR3 bases are TGTGCCAGCAGCACCGGGACTAGCGGGGTCAATGAGCAGTTCTTC.

The chain is built from TRBV11-2 and TRBJ1-1, with 7 bases lining up with TRBD1. With 5 bases clipped from V and 3 bases from J, the junction kept 9 bases outside the gene matches. This CDR3 spans 15 amino acids. Germline values: CDR1 SGHAT, CDR2 FQNNGV. CDR3 region: CASSPLGQGDTEAFF. In DNA, the CDR3 is TGTGCCAGCAGCCCCCTTGGGCAGGGGGACACTGAAGCTTTCTTT.

The rearrangement uses TRBV7-9 and TRBJ1-4, with D unresolved. There are 16 residues in the CDR3. V lost 5 bases and J lost 8, with 21 bases in between. CDR1 SEHNR and CDR2 FQNEAQ come from the germline V gene (reference sequence). The DNA of the CDR3 is TGTGCCAGCAGCCCCGCCCGCCGGGAGTCCTCCGAAAAACTGTTTTTT. Its protein product is CASSPARRESSEKLFF.

V and J are TRBV3-1 (or the pseudogene TRBV3-2) and TRBJ1-3; D unresolved. The CDR3 totals 15 residues. The V end was cut by 2 bases, the J end by 0 bases, with 8 bases between. The V gene's germline CDR1 is LGHDT and CDR2 YNNKEL (reference sequence). CDR3 in DNA: TGTGCCAGCAGCCAAAAGCTTAACTCTGGAAACACCATATATTTT. Amino acids: CASSQKLNSGNTIYF.

The gene calls are TRBV23-1 and TRBJ2-5, with 8 bases aligning to TRBD1. TRBV23-1 belongs to the ORF category, with a function that is uncertain. CDR3 length: 14 residues. V lost 7 bases to trimming and J lost 5 bases; unmatched junction nucleotides: 9. The CDR3 here is CASTPPDRVETQYF. The CDR3 DNA reads TGCGCCAGCACCCCCCCGGACAGGGTCGAGACCCAGTACTTC.

The V call is TRBV3-1 (or the pseudogene TRBV3-2), the J call TRBJ2-7; 7 bases agree with TRBD1. CDR3 length equals 15 residues. Germline V gene sequence: CDR1 LGHDT, CDR2 YNNKEL (reference sequence). The junction had 15 bases not matched to a gene; V was cut back by 4 bases and J by 9 bases. CDR3 nucleotide sequence: TGTGCCAGCAGCCCGGGACAGTTATGGAGCCGGGGGCAGTACTTC. This gives the protein CASSPGQLWSRGQYF.

The V gene is TRBV10-3, the J gene TRBJ2-5; 8 bases agree with TRBD2. CDR1 and CDR2 from the germline V gene are ENHRY and SYGVKD. V lost 8 bases, J lost 6 bases, and 8 bases stayed unmatched. This CDR3 has 13 residues. CDR3 loop: CAIRGGEGQTQYF. Written as DNA, the CDR3 is TGTGCCATCCGGGGGGGGGAGGGCCAGACCCAGTACTTC.

The V and J genes are TRBV12-3 or TRBV12-4 and TRBJ2-5; 7 bases map to TRBD1. V trimming: 5 bases; J trimming: 5 bases; junction bases outside the gene matches: 5. This CDR3 region has 13 residues. The CDR3 loop is CASSLTGWETQYF. As DNA, the CDR3 is TGTGCCAGCAGTCTGACAGGGTGGGAGACCCAGTACTTC.

The chain couples TRBV4-1 to TRBJ1-4; 10 bases agree with TRBD1. CDR3 length: 19 residues. V lost 2 bases and J lost 3; bases outside the gene matches: 12. The germline gives CDR1 MGHRA, CDR2 YSYEKL. The CDR3 protein is CASSQRGPGQGHSNEKLFF. CDR3 coding DNA: TGCGCCAGCAGCCAACGAGGGCCGGGACAGGGGCACTCTAATGAAAAACTGTTTTTT.

The genes are TRBV4-2 and TRBJ1-2, with a possible D match to TRBD1 (5 bases). This CDR3 has 16 amino acids. Germline assignment: CDR1 LGHNA and CDR2 YNFKEQ. V lost 0 bases and J 6 bases, leaving 17 bases between the germline ends. The CDR3 loop is CASSQDAREATHGYTF. CDR3 sequence (DNA): TGTGCCAGCAGCCAAGACGCCAGGGAGGCGACTCATGGCTACACCTTC.